Each of the 16 T cell receptor beta chains below was sequenced from the same sample in a study of cytomegalovirus exposure and HLA in healthy donors. PCR employed 60 Vbeta and 13 Jbeta primers. The protocol was immunoSEQ multiplex PCR, while the TCRdb copy is restricted to in-frame clones and leaves out a portion. This sample has 200,000 to 300,000 clones, with roughly 73% found just once. Sequenced input: PBMCs. The receptor source for this set is a boy younger than 18 in good health and CMV-seronegative.

This chain links TRBV10-2 with TRBJ1-1, with TRBD1 identical over 7 bases. V lost 2 bases, J lost 5 bases, and 8 bases stayed unmatched. CDR3 length: 15 amino acids. Germline values: CDR1 WSHSY, CDR2 SAAADI. This CDR3 is CASSEPPTGRTEAFF. The DNA of the CDR3 is TGCGCCAGCAGTGAGCCCCCGACAGGGCGTACTGAAGCTTTCTTT.

The chain links TRBV19 to TRBJ1-2; 9 bases are shared with TRBD1. The CDR3 consists of 15 residues. Trimming removed 4 bases from V and 5 bases from J; junction bases left unmatched: 8. Germline CDR1 and CDR2: LNHDA and SQIVND (reference sequence). CDR3 region: CASSTHTGGQYGYTF. The CDR3 region has the DNA TGTGCCAGTAGTACTCACACAGGGGGCCAGTATGGCTACACCTTC.

The genes are TRBV29-1 and TRBJ2-5; TRBD1 might be the D (6 bases). Germline CDR1 SQVTM, CDR2 ANQGSEA. The CDR3 sequence is 9 residues long. V dropped 5 bases and J dropped 14 bases, with 12 bases sitting between them. Here the CDR3 reads CSVNPGTYF. CDR3 sequence (DNA): TGCAGCGTTAATCCCGGGACATACTTC.

The chain joins TRBV6-1 to TRBJ1-1, with 10 bases fitting TRBD1. The CDR3 loop spans 15 amino acids. Trimming at V came to 6 bases and at J to 4 bases, leaving 8 bases not matched to a gene. Germline V gene data show CDR1 as MNHNS and CDR2 as SASEGT. CDR3 DNA sequence: TGTGCCAGCAGACTCACCGGGACAGGGGCCACTGAAGCTTTCTTT. Translated: CASRLTGTGATEAFF.

Comments on this clone: At the DNA level, this CDR3 is encoded by other sequences in the same sample as well. The chain carries TRBV18 and TRBJ2-3, with 12 nucleotides matching TRBD2. This CDR3 spans 16 amino acids. Germline values: CDR1 KGHSH, CDR2 LQKENI. J lost 3 bases, V lost 3 bases, and 4 bases had no gene match. CDR3 DNA: TGTGCCAGCTCACCCACCGGGACTAGCGGGACAGATACGCAGTATTTT. It translates to CASSPTGTSGTDTQYF. Using reference TRBV18 and TRBJ2-3 for the parts outside the CDR3, the full variable domain is NAGVMQNPRHLVRRRGQEARLRCSPMKGHSHVYWYRQLPEEGLKFMVYLQKENIIDESGMPKERFSAEFPKEGPSILRIQQVVRGDSAAYFCASSPTGTSGTDTQYFGPGTRLTVL.

A remark on this clone: A junction boundary mismatches the germline segment, possibly from a read error. The rearrangement uses TRBV7-9 and TRBJ2-5; a possible D gene is TRBD1 (5 bases). This CDR3 spans 13 amino acids. Germline-derived CDR1 and CDR2 are SEHNR and FQNEAQ (reference sequence). CDR3 loop: CSSSLQVKETQYF. As DNA, the CDR3 is TGTTCCAGCAGTTTACAGGTGAAAGAGACCCAGTACTTC.

This chain links TRBV30 with TRBJ2-7, with D perhaps TRBD2 (5 bases). The CDR3 covers 11 residues. Deletions cut 1 base from V and 6 bases from J, with 7 bases between. In germline, CDR1 is GTSNPN, CDR2 SVGIG (reference sequence). CDR3 sequence reads: CAWSAGSEQYF. As DNA, the CDR3 is TGTGCCTGGAGTGCTGGGAGCGAGCAGTACTTC. Full variable domain (missing parts from reference TRBV30 and TRBJ2-7): SQTIHQWPATLVQPVGSPLSLECTVEGTSNPNLYWYRQAAGRGLQLLFYSVGIGQISSEVPQNLSASRPQDRQFILSSKKLLLSDSGFYLCAWSAGSEQYFGPGTRLTVT.

The gene calls are TRBV11-3 and TRBJ2-3, with D perhaps matching TRBD2 (6 bases). In germline, CDR1 is SGHNT, CDR2 YENEEA. This CDR3 region has 14 residues. V lost 5 bases to trimming and J lost 0 bases, with 9 bases between them. In nucleotides, the CDR3 is TGTGCCAGCAGCGGGAGGCGTAGCACAGATACGCAGTATTTT. As protein: CASSGRRSTDTQYF.

V and J are TRBV5-4 and TRBJ2-5, with TRBD1 matching over 7 bases. The V gene end was trimmed by 1 base and the J gene end by 5 bases; junction bases not matched to a gene: 11. Germline lookup yields CDR1 SGHNT and CDR2 YYREEE (reference sequence). This CDR3 is 16 amino acids long. CDR3 in amino acids: CASSLYRGTQGETQYF. CDR3 DNA sequence: TGTGCCAGCAGCTTGTACCGGGGCACACAGGGGGAGACCCAGTACTTC.

The chain employs TRBV5-1 and TRBJ1-1; D may be TRBD1 (5 bases). V was trimmed by 0 bases and J by 5 bases, leaving 20 bases between them. Looked up from germline, CDR1 is SGHRS and CDR2 is YFSETQ. The CDR3 loop spans 17 amino acids. The CDR3: CASSLERLGGRGTEAFF. Here the CDR3 DNA reads TGCGCCAGCAGCTTGGAACGGCTGGGGGGTCGTGGGACTGAAGCTTTCTTT.

The gene calls are TRBV6-5 and TRBJ1-2; no clear D gene. CDR3 length equals 15 residues. Germline V gene lookup returns CDR1 MNHEY and CDR2 SVGAGI. V lost 5 bases to trimming and J lost 4 bases, with 17 bases between them. The CDR3 DNA follows: TGTGCCAGCAGTCAGGCTTTCCATACCACCTATGGCTACACCTTC. It codes for CASSQAFHTTYGYTF.

The chain employs TRBV6-1 and TRBJ2-1; no reliable D call. The CDR3 covers 16 residues. The V end was cut by 4 bases, the J end by 4 bases, with 17 bases between. Germline CDR1 reads MNHNS; CDR2 reads SASEGT. The CDR3 protein is CASSAEPSTLYNEQFF. The DNA for the CDR3 is TGTGCCAGCAGTGCCGAGCCCTCGACTTTATACAATGAGCAGTTCTTC.

V and J are TRBV5-1 and TRBJ2-1, with 8 bases matching TRBD2. The CDR3 is made up of 15 amino acids. The germline V gene encodes CDR1 SGHRS and CDR2 YFSETQ. Trimming cost V 4 bases and J 5 bases; bases outside gene matches: 8. CDR3 DNA sequence: TGCGCCAGCAGCCCGGGGGGGGCCCGGAACAATGAGCAGTTCTTC. Its translation: CASSPGGARNNEQFF.

CDR3 nucleotide sequence: TGTGCCAGCAGCTTATCGCGGGGGTACGAGCAGTACTTC. It encodes CASSLSRGYEQYF. The rearrangement uses TRBV7-2 and TRBJ2-7, with 7 bases lining up with TRBD2. This CDR3 is 13 amino acids long. With 2 bases clipped from V and 4 bases from J, the junction kept 2 bases outside the gene matches. Germline loops: CDR1 SGHTA, CDR2 FQGNSA. The complete variable domain, with remaining parts taken from reference TRBV7-2 and TRBJ2-7, reads GAGVSQSPSNKVTEKGKDVELRCDPISGHTALYWYRQSLGQGLEFLIYFQGNSAPDKSGLPSDRFSAERTGGSVSTLTIQRTQQEDSAVYLCASSLSRGYEQYFGPGTRLTVT.

The genes are TRBV29-1 and TRBJ1-1; D unresolved. V shed 4 bases and J shed 2 bases, with 14 bases lying between them. This CDR3 has 14 amino acids. Germline V CDR1 and CDR2: SQVTM, ANQGSEA. The CDR3 reads CSVASRTSNTEAFF. As DNA, the CDR3 is TGCAGCGTTGCCAGCAGGACTAGCAACACTGAAGCTTTCTTT. Drawing the rest from reference TRBV29-1 and TRBJ1-1, the complete variable domain is SAVISQKPSRDICQRGTSLTIQCQVDSQVTMMFWYRQQPGQSLTLIATANQGSEATYESGFVIDKFPISRPNLTFSTLTVSNMSPEDSSIYLCSVASRTSNTEAFFGQGTRLTVV.

This sequence joins TRBV19 and TRBJ2-6; TRBD1 agrees at 9 bases. The CDR3 has 15 residues. The V segment lost 8 bases and the J segment 2 bases; nucleotides outside the gene matches: 4. Germline values: CDR1 LNHDA, CDR2 SQIVND (reference sequence). The CDR3 here is CASSRQGAGANVLTF. CDR3 bases: TGTGCCAGTTCCCGACAGGGGGCTGGGGCCAACGTCCTGACTTTC.